What follows are 31 T cell receptor beta chains derived from one specimen sequenced in a study of T cells after posttransplantation cyclophosphamide. Clones were sequenced by immunoSEQ multiplex PCR, and TCRdb holds only the in-frame ones, with some missing. The sample contains more than 30,000 clones, 75% to 95% of which appear only once. The naive gate required viable CD3+CD4+ or CD3+CD8+ cells with CCR7+CD45RA+CD45RO-CD95-CD27+CD28+ phenotype. The sample consisted of naive CD4+ T cells sorted from PBMCs. The receptors were gathered from an older woman in good health, CMV-negative, and a related stem cell transplant donor.

This chain links TRBV6-1 with TRBJ1-5; the D gene is possibly TRBD1 (6 bases). V was trimmed by 1 base and J by 9 bases, leaving 16 bases between them. CDR3 length: 15 amino acids. Germline assignment: CDR1 MNHNS and CDR2 SASEGT. In DNA, the CDR3 is TGTGCCAGCAGTGAAGAACGGGACAACCTAGGGCCCCAGCATTTT. Its translation is CASSEERDNLGPQHF.

The rearrangement uses TRBV2 and TRBJ2-7, with a tentative D call TRBD1 (6 bases). V lost 2 bases and J 7 bases, leaving 15 bases between the germline ends. The CDR3 has 14 residues. Germline V CDR1 and CDR2: SNHLY, FYNNEI. The CDR3 DNA is TGTGCCAGCAGTGAATTTCAGGGGTTGGGGGAGCAGTACTTC. Protein: CASSEFQGLGEQYF.

This clone was detected once. V and J are TRBV7-9 and TRBJ2-7, with 7 bases lining up with TRBD1. Per germline, CDR1 SEHNR and CDR2 FQNEAQ (reference sequence). The CDR3 is 17 residues long. The trim removed 1 base at V and 1 base at J, leaving 10 bases unmatched. The CDR3 loop reads CASSLVQVRGLSYEQYF. The CDR3 nucleotides read TGTGCCAGCAGCTTAGTCCAAGTGAGGGGGCTTTCCTACGAGCAGTACTTC. Combining the CDR3 with reference TRBV7-9 and TRBJ2-7 gives the whole variable domain DTGVSQNPRHKITKRGQNVTFRCDPISEHNRLYWYRQTLGQGPEFLTYFQNEAQLEKSRLLSDRFSAERPKGSFSTLEIQRTEQGDSAMYLCASSLVQVRGLSYEQYFGPGTRLTVT.

This chain's CDR3 is CASSSRRGGYEQYF. The CDR3 region has the DNA TGTGCCAGCAGCTCGCGAAGGGGGGGCTACGAGCAGTACTTC. The chain carries TRBV5-6 and TRBJ2-7; D perhaps matches TRBD2 (7 bases). The length of the CDR3 is 14 residues. Germline CDR1 and CDR2: SGHDT and YYEEEE. Trimming cost V 3 bases and J 3 bases, with 13 bases left between them. Supplemented by reference TRBV5-6 and TRBJ2-7, the full variable domain reads DAGVTQSPTHLIKTRGQQVTLRCSPKSGHDTVSWYQQALGQGPQFIFQYYEEEERQRGNFPDRFSGHQFPNYSSELNVNALLLGDSALYLCASSSRRGGYEQYFGPGTRLTVT.

The V and J genes are TRBV11-3 and TRBJ2-7; D gene unclear. V lost 1 base and J lost 6, with 13 bases in between. CDR1 SGHNT and CDR2 YENEEA come from the germline V gene. The CDR3 length is 14 residues. This CDR3 reads CASSLGSARGEQYF. The CDR3 coding sequence is TGTGCCAGCAGCTTAGGTAGTGCTAGAGGCGAGCAGTACTTC.

The chain carries TRBV5-8 and TRBJ1-3; D unclear. The CDR3 contains 16 residues. Trimming stripped 0 bases from V and 4 bases from J, with 14 bases between. Per the germline V gene, CDR1 is SGHTS and CDR2 is YDEGEE. The DNA for the CDR3 is TGTGCCAGCAGCTTGGGGCAGGCCGCAGGCGGAAACACCATATATTTT. Translated, it gives CASSLGQAAGGNTIYF.

The chain links TRBV28 to TRBJ2-4, with 10 bases matching TRBD2. V was clipped by 3 bases and J by 0 bases; unmatched bases: 5. Germline V gene data show CDR1 as MDHEN and CDR2 as SYDVKM. The CDR3 is 17 amino acids. The CDR3 bases are TGTGCCAGCAGTTTGCCTAGCGGGGGAGTAGCCAAAAACATTCAGTACTTC. It translates to CASSLPSGGVAKNIQYF.

V and J are TRBV28 and TRBJ2-7; 8 bases are shared with TRBD1. CDR1 and CDR2 (germline): MDHEN, SYDVKM. The CDR3 has 14 amino acids. Trimming took 3 bases from V and 5 from J; bases not matched to a gene: 6. The CDR3 DNA sequence: TGTGCCAGCAGTTTCGGACAGGGAACGGACGAGCAGTACTTC. This gives the protein CASSFGQGTDEQYF.

The count of this clone is one. CDR3 in amino acids: CASKEQGARAGELFF. In DNA, the CDR3 is TGTGCCAGCAAGGAACAGGGGGCGCGGGCCGGGGAGCTGTTTTTT. The gene calls are TRBV7-9 and TRBJ2-2, with TRBD1 matching over 9 bases. Germline trimming cut 7 bases from V and 6 bases from J; bases unmatched to any gene: 9. The CDR3 sequence is 15 residues long. Germline assignment: CDR1 SEHNR and CDR2 FQNEAQ (reference sequence).

J is TRBJ1-6 and V is TRBV30; TRBD1 agrees at 9 bases. CDR3 length equals 14 residues. The V and J ends lost 4 bases and 4 bases, in that order; junction bases with no gene match: 2. CDR1 GTSNPN and CDR2 SVGIG come from the germline V gene (reference sequence). The DNA of the CDR3 is TGTGCCTGGACTGGGACAGGGTATAATTCACCCCTCCACTTT. Translated, it gives CAWTGTGYNSPLHF.

The genes are TRBV4-1 and TRBJ1-4; D perhaps matches TRBD1 (5 bases). There are 17 residues in the CDR3. V shed 0 bases and J shed 13 bases, with 24 bases lying between them. The V gene's germline CDR1 is MGHRA and CDR2 YSYEKL. CDR3 bases: TGCGCCAGCAGCCAAGACCCGTCGGGGGTCCCCAGGGTGGGACTGTTTTTT. This encodes CASSQDPSGVPRVGLFF.

This sequence joins TRBV2 and TRBJ2-1; 7 bases are shared with TRBD2. The V segment lost 6 bases and the J segment 5 bases; nucleotides outside the gene matches: 7. The CDR3 is made up of 14 amino acids. Per germline, CDR1 SNHLY and CDR2 FYNNEI. Written as DNA, the CDR3 is TGTGCCAGCAGCAGCGGGGTTAGAAACAATGAGCAGTTCTTC. Its protein product is CASSSGVRNNEQFF.

The gene calls are TRBV15 and TRBJ1-2, with 8 nucleotides matching TRBD1. Germline V CDR1 and CDR2: LNHNV, YYDKDF (reference sequence). The J segment lost 4 bases and the V segment lost 3 bases, leaving 7 bases of the junction unmatched. The CDR3 is made up of 15 amino acids. CDR3 protein: CATSREGTGLYGYTF. DNA for the CDR3: TGTGCCACCAGCAGGGAGGGGACAGGTCTCTATGGCTACACCTTC.

This chain uses TRBV4-3 with TRBJ2-6, with D uncertain. The CDR3 has 16 residues. Germline V gene data show CDR1 as LGHNA and CDR2 as YSLEER. V was trimmed by 1 base and J by 0 bases, leaving 7 bases between them. The CDR3 sequence is CASSQAPRSGANVLTF. The CDR3 DNA reads TGCGCCAGCAGCCAAGCCCCGCGCTCTGGGGCCAACGTCCTGACTTTC.

This clone was picked up a small number of times. The chain is built from TRBV19 and TRBJ1-3; weak D call: TRBD1 (5 bases). Germline loops: CDR1 LNHDA, CDR2 SQIVND (reference sequence). CDR3 size: 14 residues. Trimming removed 2 bases at V and 9 bases at J, with 14 bases between. CDR3 residues: CASSIFGQGGTIYF. As DNA, the CDR3 is TGTGCCAGTAGTATATTCGGGCAGGGCGGCACCATATATTTT.

The chain uses TRBV27 and TRBJ2-1; D is perhaps TRBD1 (5 bases). Germline V gene lookup returns CDR1 MNHEY and CDR2 SMNVEV (reference sequence). V lost 5 bases, J lost 2 bases, and 16 bases lay in between. The CDR3 extends over 16 amino acids. CDR3 residues: CASSRGADTPYNEQFF. CDR3 DNA: TGTGCCAGCAGTAGGGGCGCCGACACCCCCTACAATGAGCAGTTCTTC.

The genes are TRBV7-8 and TRBJ1-5; D is possibly TRBD1 (6 bases). This CDR3 contains 13 residues. The germline V gene has CDR1 SGHVS and CDR2 FQNEAQ. Trimming stripped 4 bases from V and 5 bases from J, with 9 bases between. In nucleotides, the CDR3 is TGTGCCAGCAGCTCCCACAGGGATCAGCCCCAGCATTTT. It yields the protein CASSSHRDQPQHF.

V and J are TRBV28 and TRBJ1-5, with D tentatively TRBD1 (6 bases). From germline, CDR1 is MDHEN and CDR2 SYDVKM. Trimming pared 4 bases from V and 0 bases from J, leaving 7 bases between. The CDR3 is 14 amino acids. The CDR3 DNA sequence: TGTGCCAGCAGTTGGACAGCTAGCAATCAGCCCCAGCATTTT. It translates to CASSWTASNQPQHF. The full variable domain, in which reference TRBV28 and TRBJ1-5 provide the parts outside the CDR3, is DVKVTQSSRYLVKRTGEKVFLECVQDMDHENMFWYRQDPGLGLRLIYFSYDVKMKEKGDIPEGYSVSREKKERFSLILESASTNQTSMYLCASSWTASNQPQHFGDGTRLSIL.

The chain joins TRBV7-3 to TRBJ2-7, with D perhaps TRBD1 (6 bases). Trimming took 5 bases from V and 2 from J, leaving 13 bases between them. This CDR3 comprises 14 residues. CDR1 is SGHTA, CDR2 FQGTGA, per germline. The chain's CDR3 is CASSPGTPTYEQYF. The CDR3 DNA sequence: TGTGCCAGCAGCCCCGGGACACCGACCTACGAGCAGTACTTC.

This clone was observed a handful of times. This chain links TRBV6-5 with TRBJ1-1; 7 bases line up with TRBD1. V trimming: 6 bases; J trimming: 4 bases; junction bases outside the gene matches: 8. The CDR3 totals 14 residues. Germline V lookup: CDR1 MNHEY, CDR2 SVGAGI. CDR3 nucleotide sequence: TGTGCCAGCAGGTTACAGGGGACGAGCACTGAAGCTTTCTTT. This translates into CASRLQGTSTEAFF.

This clone appeared once. The V gene is TRBV28, the J gene TRBJ2-4; maybe TRBD1 (6 bases). CDR1 MDHEN and CDR2 SYDVKM come from the germline V gene. The CDR3 spans 18 residues. V dropped 6 bases and J dropped 0 bases, with 21 bases sitting between them. The CDR3 DNA reads TGTGCCAGCAGCCCCGGGACAAGGGGAAGAATAGCCAAAAACATTCAGTACTTC. Translation gives CASSPGTRGRIAKNIQYF.

This chain joins TRBV20-1 and TRBJ1-5, with D perhaps matching TRBD1 (6 bases). The CDR3 totals 11 residues. The ends were cut back, 5 bases at V and 5 bases at J, with 7 bases in the middle. Per germline, CDR1 DFQATT and CDR2 SNEGSKA (reference sequence). In DNA form, the CDR3 reads TGCAGTGCTTACAGGGATCAGCCCCAGCATTTT. Translation: CSAYRDQPQHF.

This clone was seen a single time. The chain combines TRBV7-2 with TRBJ2-5; 8 positions match TRBD2. The V segment lost 3 bases and the J segment 3 bases; nucleotides outside the gene matches: 6. The CDR3 has 15 residues. Germline assignment: CDR1 SGHTA and CDR2 FQGNSA. Here the CDR3 reads CASSFSGVKEETQYF. CDR3 DNA: TGTGCCAGCAGCTTTAGCGGGGTGAAAGAAGAGACCCAGTACTTC.

CDR3 sequence: CATSRSAWPEQFF. Written as DNA, the CDR3 is TGTGCCACCAGCAGATCCGCCTGGCCTGAGCAGTTCTTC. The chain combines TRBV15 with TRBJ2-1, with unresolved D. Trimming cost V 2 bases and J 9 bases, with 11 bases left between them. Per germline, CDR1 LNHNV and CDR2 YYDKDF (reference sequence). The CDR3 totals 13 residues.

The chain links TRBV4-3 to TRBJ1-1; no reliable D call. V lost 4 bases to trimming and J lost 1 base, with 7 bases between them. The CDR3 length is 13 residues. Germline assignment: CDR1 LGHNA and CDR2 YSLEER. The chain's CDR3 is CASSRARNTEAFF. The CDR3 nucleotides are TGCGCCAGCAGCCGCGCACGGAACACTGAAGCTTTCTTT.

The chain is built from TRBV11-2 and TRBJ2-7, with D perhaps matching TRBD2 (5 bases). Trimming removed 5 bases at V and 13 bases at J, with 15 bases between. CDR3 length equals 11 residues. Germline CDR1 and CDR2: SGHAT and FQNNGV. In nucleotides, the CDR3 is TGTGCCAGCAGCACTGGGCCCACGGGATACTTC. The encoded protein is CASSTGPTGYF.

This chain uses TRBV5-1 with TRBJ2-3, with TRBD2 matching over 10 bases. From germline, CDR1 is SGHRS and CDR2 YFSETQ. CDR3 length: 16 residues. J lost 4 bases, V lost 0 bases, and 5 bases had no gene match. CDR3 in amino acids: CASSLEQRGGPDTQYF. The DNA for the CDR3 is TGCGCCAGCAGCTTGGAGCAGCGGGGGGGCCCAGATACGCAGTATTTT. Combining the CDR3 with reference TRBV5-1 and TRBJ2-3 gives the whole variable domain KAGVTQTPRYLIKTRGQQVTLSCSPISGHRSVSWYQQTPGQGLQFLFEYFSETQRNKGNFPGRFSGRQFSNSRSEMNVSTLELGDSALYLCASSLEQRGGPDTQYFGPGTRLTVL.

The V and J genes are TRBV11-1 and TRBJ2-7, with TRBD1 matching 10 bases. Looked up from germline, CDR1 is SGHAT and CDR2 is FQDESV (reference sequence). Trimming took 3 bases from V and 3 from J; bases not matched to a gene: 2. CDR3 length: 14 amino acids. The CDR3 is CASSLDRGDYEQYF. The CDR3 coding sequence is TGTGCCAGCAGCTTGGACAGGGGGGACTACGAGCAGTACTTC.

This chain joins TRBV19 and TRBJ1-2; TRBD1 matches 8 bases. The CDR3 sequence is 16 residues long. The V gene end was trimmed by 0 bases and the J gene end by 5 bases; junction bases not matched to a gene: 8. The germline gives CDR1 LNHDA, CDR2 SQIVND (reference sequence). CDR3 sequence (DNA): TGTGCCAGTAGTATAGATGGGCAGGGGGCCGGTTATGGCTACACCTTC. Amino acids: CASSIDGQGAGYGYTF.

The chain is built from TRBV4-1 and TRBJ1-2; D remains unclear. The CDR3 runs 15 residues. The germline V gene has CDR1 MGHRA and CDR2 YSYEKL. Trimming pared 3 bases from V and 2 bases from J, leaving 13 bases between. CDR3 DNA: TGCGCCAGCAGCCAGATGACTTGGTCAAACTATGGCTACACCTTC. It codes for CASSQMTWSNYGYTF.

The J gene is TRBJ1-2, the V gene TRBV7-9; TRBD1 might be the D (6 bases). Germline CDR1 reads SEHNR; CDR2 reads FQNEAQ (reference sequence). This CDR3 has 19 residues. The V end was cut by 1 base, the J end by 0 bases, with 21 bases between. The DNA of the CDR3 is TGTGCCAGCAGCTTAGGGTTCGGGGACAAAAGAACTCCTAACTATGGCTACACCTTC. Protein product: CASSLGFGDKRTPNYGYTF. The whole variable domain, filled in from reference TRBV7-9 and TRBJ1-2, reads DTGVSQNPRHKITKRGQNVTFRCDPISEHNRLYWYRQTLGQGPEFLTYFQNEAQLEKSRLLSDRFSAERPKGSFSTLEIQRTEQGDSAMYLCASSLGFGDKRTPNYGYTFGSGTRLTVV.